This T cell receptor (beta chain) stems from a study of response to subunit inactivated influenza vaccine. Whole-study findings and limits: Each seasonal flu vaccination may recruit only limited new T cells, authors suggested.

A note on this clonotype: Its target is unknown.

Trimming pared 8 bases from V and 4 bases from J, leaving 20 bases between. Germline assignment: CDR1 SGHTA and CDR2 FQGNSA. The CDR3 runs 15 residues. TCRdb reanalysed the RT-PCR reads using MiXCR and keeps one entry per CDR3 protein. The sample lists hundreds of thousands of distinct CDR3 sequences; roughly 9.7% were seen once. The material sequenced was PBMCs from blood, taken roughly 6 weeks after vaccination. This sequence originates from a man aged 45-60 years who received an inactivated influenza vaccine. V usage is TRBV7-2 and J usage is TRBJ2-5, with D possibly being TRBD2 (6 bases). In DNA, the CDR3 is TGTGCCAGCTCCCCGCGGGAAGGGTCTGCAGAGACCCAGTACTTC. Translated: CASSPREGSAETQYF. Supplemented by reference TRBV7-2 and TRBJ2-5, the full variable domain reads GAGVSQSPSNKVTEKGKDVELRCDPISGHTALYWYRQSLGQGLEFLIYFQGNSAPDKSGLPSDRFSAERTGGSVSTLTIQRTQQEDSAVYLCASSPREGSAETQYFGPGTRLLVL.